Shown below are 14 T cell receptor beta chains from a single sample sequenced in a study of graft-versus-host responses after intestinal transplantation. Produced via immunoSEQ multiplex PCR; TCRdb's table is partial and in-frame only. This sample has under 45,000 clones, with roughly 90% found just once. This specimen consisted of PBMCs, obtained 267 days after transplant. The receptors here all came from a human patient who received an intestinal transplant, so some T cells may come from the graft donor.

The J gene is TRBJ2-3, the V gene TRBV6-6; possibly TRBD1 for D (5 bases). Trimming removed 7 bases from V and 0 bases from J, with 17 bases in between. This CDR3 is built from 16 residues. In germline, CDR1 is MNHNY, CDR2 SVGAGI (reference sequence). As DNA, the CDR3 is TGTGCCAGCAAACTAAAGGACAAATGGAGCACAGATACGCAGTATTTT. Its protein product is CASKLKDKWSTDTQYF.

The CDR3 sequence is CSVGGSSYEQYF. The CDR3, as DNA: TGCAGCGTTGGGGGCAGCTCCTACGAGCAGTACTTC. This chain joins TRBV29-1 and TRBJ2-7, with a tentative D call TRBD1 (5 bases). CDR1 is SQVTM, CDR2 ANQGSEA, per germline. Trimming took off 4 bases at V and 0 bases at J, with 7 bases between the two ends. This CDR3 comprises 12 residues.

The V gene is TRBV4-1, the J gene TRBJ2-5; possibly TRBD1 for D (5 bases). The germline V gene encodes CDR1 MGHRA and CDR2 YSYEKL. The ends were cut back, 4 bases at V and 4 bases at J, with 10 bases in the middle. The CDR3 totals 13 residues. This chain's CDR3 is CASSRSRGETQYF. CDR3 bases: TGCGCCAGCAGCCGTTCTAGGGGAGAGACCCAGTACTTC.

The chain uses TRBV10-3 and TRBJ2-1; maybe TRBD2 (6 bases). The V gene's germline CDR1 is ENHRY and CDR2 SYGVKD. This CDR3 contains 15 residues. V was cut by 4 bases and J by 10 bases, with 20 bases left in between. Here the CDR3 reads CAISGWDSPSPEQFF. CDR3 nucleotide sequence: TGTGCCATCAGTGGTTGGGACTCCCCCTCCCCCGAGCAGTTCTTC.

V and J are TRBV2 and TRBJ1-1; 7 bases align to TRBD1. Per germline, CDR1 SNHLY and CDR2 FYNNEI. The CDR3 has 14 amino acids. The J segment lost 4 bases and the V segment lost 6 bases, leaving 8 bases of the junction unmatched. The CDR3 loop reads CASSVDREITEAFF. The DNA of the CDR3 is TGTGCCAGCAGCGTCGACAGGGAGATCACTGAAGCTTTCTTT.

This clone is a singleton in its sample. At one boundary the junction diverges from the germline segment, which might be a read error. The chain combines TRBV19 with TRBJ1-2, with a possible D match to TRBD1 (5 bases). The CDR3 runs 14 residues. Germline loops: CDR1 LNHDA, CDR2 SQIVND (reference sequence). This chain's CDR3 is CASSIPTETYRYTF. The DNA of the CDR3 is TGTGCCAGTAGTATACCGACAGAGACCTATCGCTACACCTTC.

This clone was seen only once. The V gene is TRBV6-5, the J gene TRBJ1-2; D is uncertain. V gave up 2 bases and J gave up 0 bases, with 4 bases separating them. Looked up from germline, CDR1 is MNHEY and CDR2 is SVGAGI. This CDR3 contains 13 residues. CDR3 sequence: CASSYRANYGYTF. As DNA, the CDR3 is TGTGCCAGCAGTTACCGGGCTAACTATGGCTACACCTTC.

The chain uses TRBV29-1 and TRBJ1-1; 8 bases are shared with TRBD1. V lost 0 bases, J lost 12 bases, and 6 bases stayed unmatched. The length of the CDR3 is 12 residues. Germline V CDR1 and CDR2: SQVTM, ANQGSEA. The CDR3 bases are TGCAGCGTTGAAGATTCCCGACAGGGGTCTTTCTTT. As protein: CSVEDSRQGSFF.

V and J are TRBV30 and TRBJ1-1, with a tentative D call TRBD1 (5 bases). Germline CDR1 and CDR2: GTSNPN and SVGIG (reference sequence). The germline V and J ends were trimmed by 2 bases and 3 bases, with 13 bases remaining between them. This CDR3 region has 14 residues. The DNA for the CDR3 is TGTGCCTGGAGTCCGGGAGTGGGGGACACTGAAGCTTTCTTT. Translated: CAWSPGVGDTEAFF.

The chain combines TRBV10-2 with TRBJ1-2; unclear D gene. The CDR3 covers 13 residues. The germline V gene encodes CDR1 WSHSY and CDR2 SAAADI. With 2 bases removed from V and 6 bases from J, the gap between germline ends came to 10 bases. The chain's CDR3 is CASSEGQADGYTF. In DNA, the CDR3 is TGCGCCAGCAGTGAGGGCCAGGCGGATGGCTACACCTTC.

The chain is built from TRBV5-1 and TRBJ2-7; 8 nucleotides match TRBD2. The germline CDR1 and CDR2 sequences are SGHRS and YFSETQ. The CDR3 runs 13 residues. The J segment lost 3 bases and the V segment lost 3 bases, leaving 2 bases of the junction unmatched. CDR3 nucleotides: TGCGCCAGCAGCTGGGCGGGGGGCTACGAGCAGTACTTC. It yields the protein CASSWAGGYEQYF. Complete variable domain (other parts from reference TRBV5-1 and TRBJ2-7): KAGVTQTPRYLIKTRGQQVTLSCSPISGHRSVSWYQQTPGQGLQFLFEYFSETQRNKGNFPGRFSGRQFSNSRSEMNVSTLELGDSALYLCASSWAGGYEQYFGPGTRLTVT.

This clone has only one observation. This rearrangement joins TRBV10-2 to TRBJ2-5, with 13 bases matching TRBD2. CDR1 is WSHSY and CDR2 is SAAADI in the germline V gene. Trimming took 2 bases from V and 3 from J; bases not matched to a gene: 3. CDR3 size: 16 residues. CDR3 sequence (DNA): TGCGCCAGCAGTGAGGCCGGGACTAGCGGGGAAGAGACCCAGTACTTC. This codes for CASSEAGTSGEETQYF.

V and J are TRBV6-1 and TRBJ2-3; 10 bases agree with TRBD1. The germline gives CDR1 MNHNS, CDR2 SASEGT. This CDR3 contains 17 residues. The J segment lost 2 bases and the V segment lost 1 base, leaving 6 bases of the junction unmatched. The CDR3 loop reads CASSEGDRGLHTDTQYF. CDR3 nucleotide sequence: TGTGCCAGCAGTGAAGGGGACAGGGGATTACACACAGATACGCAGTATTTT.

The chain combines TRBV6-1 with TRBJ2-1, with TRBD2 matching over 7 bases. Germline-derived CDR1 and CDR2 are MNHNS and SASEGT. CDR3 size: 12 residues. With 5 bases clipped from V and 9 bases from J, the junction kept 4 bases outside the gene matches. CDR3: CASSHGRVEQFF. DNA for the CDR3: TGTGCCAGCAGTCATGGGAGGGTTGAGCAGTTCTTC.